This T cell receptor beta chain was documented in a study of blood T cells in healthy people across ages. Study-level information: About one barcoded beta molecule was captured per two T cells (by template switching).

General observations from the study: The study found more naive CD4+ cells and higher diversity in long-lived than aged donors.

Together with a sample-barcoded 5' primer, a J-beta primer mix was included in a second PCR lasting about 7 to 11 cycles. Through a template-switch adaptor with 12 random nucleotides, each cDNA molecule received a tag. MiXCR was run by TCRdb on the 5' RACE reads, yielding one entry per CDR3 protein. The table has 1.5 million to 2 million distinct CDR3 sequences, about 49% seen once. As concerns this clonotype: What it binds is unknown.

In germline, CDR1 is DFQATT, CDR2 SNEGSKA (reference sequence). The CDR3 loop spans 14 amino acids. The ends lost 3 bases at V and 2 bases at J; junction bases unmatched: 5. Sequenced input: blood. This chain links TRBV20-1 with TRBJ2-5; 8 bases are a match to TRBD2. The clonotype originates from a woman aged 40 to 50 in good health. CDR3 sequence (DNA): TGCAGTGCTAGGTCACTAGCGGTGCAAGAGACCCAGTACTTC. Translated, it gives CSARSLAVQETQYF.